The T cell receptor beta chain described here comes from a study of T cell changes during pregnancy in multiple sclerosis. This CDR3 is 18 amino acids long. Trimming removed 1 base from V and 4 bases from J, with 22 bases in between. Germline loops: CDR1 LNHNV, CDR2 YYDKDF (reference sequence). Repertoires were generated with immunoSEQ multiplex PCR, while TCRdb's copy carries only in-frame clones and drops some. The top ten hold less than 1.5% of the sample, which has about 87,000 clones, 93% seen once. The J gene is TRBJ1-2, the V gene TRBV15; a weak D match, TRBD1 (5 bases). The receptor's source is a female donor in good health, enrolled as a control in a pregnancy study. Specimen: peripheral blood, collected in the third trimester of pregnancy. The CDR3 is CATSRVRRGRSSVYGYTF. CDR3 sequence (DNA): TGTGCCACCAGCAGAGTCAGGAGGGGCCGTTCCTCGGTCTATGGCTACACCTTC.